A selection of T cell receptor beta chains follows, all from one sample in a study of blood T cell repertoires in COVID-19. Some clones are missing from TCRdb's copy, which holds only in-frame ones; the method was immunoSEQ multiplex PCR. The sample comprises about 17,000 clones, over 75% of which are singletons, and approximately 28% rests with the top ten. Sequencing was carried out using peripheral blood. These receptor sequences come from a woman aged 65 to 85 with active COVID-19. CDR3s include the opening cysteine and the closing phenylalanine or tryptophan. D genes are given only for firm matches. Only some rows state a clone size, as once, few, many or a class for expanded clones.

v_call: TRBV7-2; j_call: TRBJ2-7; clone_size: NA; d_call: NA; cdr3_aa: CASSHRQPSYEQYF; cdr3_nt: TGTGCCAGCAGCCACCGACAGCCTTCCTACGAGCAGTACTTC
v_call: TRBV18; j_call: TRBJ2-5; clone_size: NA; d_call: NA; cdr3_aa: CASSGGTQETQYF; cdr3_nt: TGTGCCAGCTCAGGGGGGACCCAAGAGACCCAGTACTTC
v_call: TRBV9; j_call: TRBJ2-3; clone_size: few; d_call: NA; cdr3_aa: CASSGRAGRTDTQYF; cdr3_nt: TGTGCCAGCAGCGGAAGGGCAGGGCGCACAGATACGCAGTATTTT
v_call: TRBV5-1; j_call: TRBJ2-3; clone_size: NA; d_call: TRBD2; cdr3_aa: CASSLTSGRFTDTQYF; cdr3_nt: TGCGCCAGCAGCCTAACTAGCGGGAGGTTTACAGATACGCAGTATTTT
v_call: TRBV7-9; j_call: TRBJ1-6; clone_size: NA; d_call: NA; cdr3_aa: CASSSGVGSPLHF; cdr3_nt: TGTGCCAGCAGCTCAGGGGTTGGGTCACCCCTCCACTTT
v_call: TRBV19; j_call: TRBJ2-2; clone_size: NA; d_call: NA; cdr3_aa: CASRVQGRGTGELFF; cdr3_nt: TGTGCCAGTAGGGTACAGGGTCGCGGCACCGGGGAGCTGTTTTTT
v_call: TRBV7-8; j_call: TRBJ1-1; clone_size: NA; d_call: TRBD1; cdr3_aa: CASSLALRLGQGKMNTEAFF; cdr3_nt: TGTGCCAGCAGCTTAGCCCTCAGGCTCGGACAGGGGAAAATGAACACTGAAGCTTTCTTT
v_call: TRBV27; j_call: TRBJ2-3; clone_size: NA; d_call: TRBD1; cdr3_aa: CASSSRGQGVTDTQYF; cdr3_nt: TGTGCCAGCAGTTCCAGAGGACAGGGGGTAACAGATACGCAGTATTTT
v_call: TRBV11-3; j_call: TRBJ2-1; clone_size: NA; d_call: NA; cdr3_aa: CASSPRLGSSYNEQFF; cdr3_nt: TGTGCCAGCAGCCCCCGACTGGGGAGCTCCTACAATGAGCAGTTCTTC
v_call: TRBV27; j_call: TRBJ1-4; clone_size: NA; d_call: TRBD1; cdr3_aa: CASSATGGELGKLFF; cdr3_nt: TGTGCCAGCAGTGCTACAGGGGGCGAATTGGGAAAACTGTTTTTT
v_call: TRBV5-1; j_call: TRBJ2-7; clone_size: NA; d_call: TRBD2; cdr3_aa: CASSLDAGGPYEQYF; cdr3_nt: TGCGCCAGCAGCTTGGACGCGGGAGGGCCCTACGAGCAGTACTTC
v_call: TRBV25-1; j_call: TRBJ2-1; clone_size: NA; d_call: NA; cdr3_aa: CASSENVGENYNEQFF; cdr3_nt: TGTGCCAGCAGTGAAAACGTCGGGGAGAACTACAATGAGCAGTTCTTC
v_call: TRBV7-2; j_call: TRBJ2-5; clone_size: NA; d_call: TRBD2; cdr3_aa: CASSVTSGPRGTQYF; cdr3_nt: TGTGCCAGCAGCGTGACTAGCGGGCCTAGGGGGACCCAGTACTTC
v_call: TRBV11-2; j_call: TRBJ2-1; clone_size: NA; d_call: TRBD1; cdr3_aa: CASSLTGTGAYNEQFF; cdr3_nt: TGTGCCAGCAGCTTAACGGGGACAGGGGCTTACAATGAGCAGTTCTTC
v_call: TRBV27; j_call: TRBJ2-1; clone_size: NA; d_call: NA; cdr3_aa: CASSLSGSMKMKPHEQFF; cdr3_nt: TGTGCCAGCAGTTTATCGGGCTCGATGAAAATGAAACCCCATGAGCAGTTCTTC